A single TCR beta chain is shown here with its context. This entry belongs to a study of shared clonotypes between healthy human individuals. Profiled with immunoSEQ multiplex PCR; TCRdb holds only in-frame clones, not every one. The sample shows hundreds of thousands of clones, less than 96% of them seen only once. The germline gives CDR1 SGHRS, CDR2 YFSETQ. This CDR3 has 13 residues. Trimming removed 1 base from V and 7 bases from J; junction bases left unmatched: 3. The sample comprised naive CD4+ T cells sorted from blood. Subset reported: CD45RA+ positively selected. The sequence came from a woman aged 25 to 39 in good health. The rearrangement links TRBV5-1 to TRBJ1-2, with 8 bases identical to TRBD1. The CDR3 DNA reads TGCGCCAGCAGCTTGTCAGGGGGCCCTGGCTACACCTTC. It translates to CASSLSGGPGYTF. Drawing the rest from reference TRBV5-1 and TRBJ1-2, the complete variable domain is KAGVTQTPRYLIKTRGQQVTLSCSPISGHRSVSWYQQTPGQGLQFLFEYFSETQRNKGNFPGRFSGRQFSNSRSEMNVSTLELGDSALYLCASSLSGGPGYTFGSGTRLTVV.